Here is one T cell receptor beta chain with its context. Its antigen is currently unknown. The sample comes from a study of shared clonotypes between healthy human individuals. About the study: Donors consisted of two women and a few men between 18 and 49. Overall study results and limits: Shared clonotypes across all four donors exceeded non-shared ones in generation probability. Sequencing depth was a factor that was expected to affect clonotype sharing among donors.

Per sorted-subset replicate PCR, input was approximately 0.2 ug DNA, representing some 30,000 T cell genomes. Produced via immunoSEQ multiplex PCR; TCRdb's table is partial and in-frame only. There are under 2,500,000 clones in the sample; 90% to 97% occur only once, and 0.13% lies in the top ten. Germline lookup yields CDR1 GTSNPN and CDR2 SVGIG (reference sequence). The CDR3 runs to 13 residues. Trimming removed 0 bases from V and 5 bases from J, with 11 bases in between. The chain uses TRBV30 and TRBJ2-7; possible D gene TRBD2, 5 bases. The specimen sequenced was naive CD4+ T cells sorted from blood. The sample's subset: CD45RA+ positively selected. This TCR derives from a man aged 18 to 30 in good health. The CDR3 reads CAWSVQVRDEQYF. DNA of the CDR3: TGTGCCTGGAGTGTACAAGTGAGGGACGAGCAGTACTTC.